This note documents a single T cell receptor beta chain sequence. V lost 0 bases, J lost 4 bases, and 12 bases lay in between. The CDR3 consists of 15 residues. Germline CDR1 is LNHNV and CDR2 is YYDKDF (reference sequence). The source of the sample is a study of control samples from healthy donors and cancer patients. Assay: immunoSEQ multiplex PCR; the TCRdb copy retains only in-frame clones and omits some. The data show about 110,000 clones, approximately 84% seen once. Material for sequencing was blood. The V gene is TRBV15, the J gene TRBJ1-2; maybe TRBD1 (5 bases). The source is a young man in good health. The CDR3 DNA follows: TGTGCCACCAGCAGAGATAGGGGCGGACCCTATGGCTACACCTTC. Encoded protein: CATSRDRGGPYGYTF.